These T cell receptor beta chains were read from a single sample in a study of cytomegalovirus exposure and HLA in healthy donors. Using immunoSEQ multiplex PCR, the repertoire was profiled, and TCRdb retains in-frame clones only, with some absent. Here the sample spans around 59,000 clones, approximately 80% being singletons. What was sequenced was PBMCs. The receptors come from a woman aged 40 to 50 in good health and CMV-seronegative. The CDR3 runs from the conserved cysteine through the conserved F or W. A D gene is named only where the DNA matches it firmly. Not every row has a clone size; where given, it reads once, few, many or a size class.

clone_size	v_call	j_call	d_call	cdr3_aa	cdr3_nt
once	TRBV7-6	TRBJ2-2	NA	CASSSSAGGSTGELFF	TGTGCCAGCAGCTCCTCAGCGGGTGGTAGCACCGGGGAGCTGTTTTTT
NA	TRBV6-5	TRBJ1-5	NA	CASSLRGFNQPQHF	TGTGCCAGCAGCCTCCGGGGATTCAATCAGCCCCAGCATTTT
NA	TRBV29-1	TRBJ2-3	TRBD2	CSAGRLAGVTDTQYF	TGCAGCGCAGGCCGACTAGCGGGAGTCACAGATACGCAGTATTTT
NA	TRBV15	TRBJ1-5	NA	CATSSRGGPVQPQHF	TGTGCCACCAGCAGTCGGGGTGGGCCGGTCCAGCCCCAGCATTTT
NA	TRBV9	TRBJ1-1	NA	CASSETGLPNTEAFF	TGTGCCAGCAGCGAAACGGGATTGCCGAACACTGAAGCTTTCTTT
NA	TRBV30	TRBJ2-1	NA	CAWTFADEQFF	TGTGCCTGGACCTTTGCGGATGAGCAGTTCTTC
NA	TRBV5-4	TRBJ2-3	TRBD2	CASSPTSGRVKDTQYF	TGTGCCAGCAGCCCCACTAGCGGGAGAGTGAAAGATACGCAGTATTTT
NA	TRBV5-1	TRBJ1-4	TRBD1	CASSLNWQGDEKLFF	TGCGCCAGCAGCTTGAATTGGCAGGGGGACGAAAAACTGTTTTTT
NA	TRBV30	TRBJ2-3	TRBD2	CAWTSGGTDTQYF	TGTGCCTGGACTAGCGGGGGCACAGATACGCAGTATTTT
NA	TRBV30	TRBJ2-1	TRBD1	CAWTHPGTGFNEQFF	TGTGCCTGGACGCACCCCGGGACAGGGTTCAATGAGCAGTTCTTC
NA	TRBV6-5	TRBJ1-1	TRBD1	CASRQGLNTEAFF	TGTGCCAGTAGACAGGGTTTGAACACTGAAGCTTTCTTT
once	TRBV7-3	TRBJ2-2	NA	CASSPPQGQAGELFF	TGTGCCAGCAGCCCACCACAGGGTCAGGCCGGGGAGCTGTTTTTT
NA	TRBV4-1	TRBJ1-3	NA	CASSQEQGSSGNTIYF	TGCGCCAGCAGCCAAGAGCAGGGAAGCTCTGGAAACACCATATATTTT
NA	TRBV1	TRBJ2-3	NA	CTSSRTRSEADTQYF	TGCACCAGCAGCCGAACTAGATCAGAAGCAGATACGCAGTATTTT
NA	TRBV28	TRBJ1-4	NA	CASSPTATNEKLFF	TGTGCCAGCAGCCCCACAGCAACTAATGAAAAACTGTTTTTT
NA	TRBV9	TRBJ2-1	TRBD2	CASSYTAGAPSSYNEQFF	TGTGCCAGCAGCTACACTGCGGGAGCCCCGAGCTCCTACAATGAGCAGTTCTTC
NA	TRBV18	TRBJ2-7	NA	CASSPLPRTHLTYEQYF	TGTGCCAGCTCACCTCTACCCAGGACTCATCTCACCTACGAGCAGTACTTC
NA	TRBV28	TRBJ2-1	TRBD1	CASSPRDRGPYEQFF	TGTGCCAGCAGTCCCCGGGACAGGGGACCTTATGAGCAGTTCTTC
NA	TRBV18	TRBJ1-2	NA	CASSPPGNGRGYGYTF	TGTGCCAGCTCACCTCCGGGTAACGGTCGAGGCTATGGCTACACCTTC
NA	TRBV4-1	TRBJ2-5	NA	CASSQYTTQETQYF	TGCGCCAGCAGCCAATACACGACACAAGAGACCCAGTACTTC
few	TRBV9	TRBJ1-3	NA	CASSVAISGGVGNTIYF	TGTGCCAGCAGCGTAGCCATATCGGGGGGCGTTGGAAACACCATATATTTT
NA	TRBV30	TRBJ2-3	NA	CAWILDSTDTQYF	TGTGCCTGGATTCTGGACTCTACAGATACGCAGTATTTT
NA	TRBV7-9	TRBJ1-4	NA	CASSLRGYILFF	TGTGCCAGCAGCTTAAGAGGGTACATACTGTTTTTT
NA	TRBV15	TRBJ1-1	TRBD1	CATSRGGGFAEAFF	TGTGCCACCAGCAGAGGAGGGGGCTTCGCTGAAGCTTTCTTT
once	TRBV19	TRBJ1-5	TRBD1	CASSNGQVGNQPQHF	TGTGCCAGTAGTAATGGACAGGTTGGTAATCAGCCCCAGCATTTT
NA	TRBV10-3	TRBJ2-1	TRBD2	CAISGTSGGYNEQFF	TGTGCCATCAGCGGTACTAGCGGGGGGTACAATGAGCAGTTCTTC
NA	TRBV19	TRBJ2-1	TRBD2	CASRDLAGGNEQFF	TGTGCCAGTAGGGACTTAGCGGGTGGCAATGAGCAGTTCTTC
once	TRBV19	TRBJ2-3	TRBD2	CASSTEPHSGGTDTQYF	TGTGCCAGTAGTACGGAACCCCATAGCGGGGGCACAGATACGCAGTATTTT
NA	TRBV19	TRBJ1-2	TRBD1	CASSTRTGGRNYGYTF	TGTGCCAGTAGTACGAGGACAGGGGGAAGAAACTATGGCTACACCTTC
NA	TRBV20-1	TRBJ2-1	NA	CSAGNEQFF	TGCAGTGCCGGCAATGAGCAGTTCTTC
once	TRBV7-9	TRBJ2-5	TRBD1	CASSLPSGQNQETQYF	TGTGCCAGCAGCCTGCCGTCGGGACAGAATCAAGAGACCCAGTACTTC
once	TRBV7-8	TRBJ2-3	TRBD2	CASSLGTSSNTQYF	TGTGCCAGCAGCCTAGGGACTAGTAGTAATACGCAGTATTTT
NA	TRBV2	TRBJ2-2	NA	CASSAGVGGASTGELFF	TGTGCCAGCAGTGCCGGGGTTGGGGGCGCATCGACCGGGGAGCTGTTTTTT
once	TRBV29-1	TRBJ1-1	NA	CSADLTVNTEAFF	TGCAGCGCTGATTTGACAGTGAACACTGAAGCTTTCTTT
NA	TRBV19	TRBJ2-3	TRBD2	CASSIPESSGSMADTQYF	TGTGCCAGTAGTATACCCGAATCTAGCGGGAGTATGGCAGATACGCAGTATTTT
NA	TRBV19	TRBJ1-1	NA	CASSIPQMNTEAFF	TGTGCCAGTAGTATCCCTCAGATGAACACTGAAGCTTTCTTT
NA	TRBV30	TRBJ1-2	TRBD1	CAWSVRDRPGGMSGYGYTF	TGTGCCTGGAGTGTCCGGGACAGGCCGGGGGGAATGAGTGGCTATGGCTACACCTTC
NA	TRBV7-9	TRBJ2-7	NA	CASSPTRLEQYF	TGTGCCAGCAGCCCTACGAGACTGGAGCAGTACTTC
NA	TRBV9	TRBJ2-5	NA	CASSGPIGGQETQYF	TGTGCCAGCAGCGGCCCGATAGGAGGCCAAGAGACCCAGTACTTC
NA	TRBV27	TRBJ2-7	NA	CASSSASVSEQYF	TGTGCCAGCAGTTCCGCGTCGGTGAGCGAGCAGTACTTC
NA	TRBV15	TRBJ1-1	TRBD1	CATSRVRTGLNTEAFF	TGTGCCACCAGCAGAGTTAGGACAGGGCTGAACACTGAAGCTTTCTTT
NA	TRBV27	TRBJ2-3	TRBD2	CASSSGTSGRYTDTQYF	TGTGCCAGCAGTTCCGGGACTAGCGGGAGGTATACAGATACGCAGTATTTT
NA	TRBV7-9	TRBJ1-4	NA	CASSTRPGQANEKLFF	TGTGCCAGCAGCACGCGCCCGGGACAAGCTAATGAAAAACTGTTTTTT
few	TRBV27	TRBJ1-4	NA	CASSPFARTATNEKLFF	TGTGCCAGCAGTCCCTTCGCCCGGACTGCAACTAATGAAAAACTGTTTTTT
NA	TRBV7-2	TRBJ2-1	TRBD2	CASSTRGGSSYNEQFF	TGTGCCAGCAGCACGCGGGGCGGGAGTTCCTACAATGAGCAGTTCTTC